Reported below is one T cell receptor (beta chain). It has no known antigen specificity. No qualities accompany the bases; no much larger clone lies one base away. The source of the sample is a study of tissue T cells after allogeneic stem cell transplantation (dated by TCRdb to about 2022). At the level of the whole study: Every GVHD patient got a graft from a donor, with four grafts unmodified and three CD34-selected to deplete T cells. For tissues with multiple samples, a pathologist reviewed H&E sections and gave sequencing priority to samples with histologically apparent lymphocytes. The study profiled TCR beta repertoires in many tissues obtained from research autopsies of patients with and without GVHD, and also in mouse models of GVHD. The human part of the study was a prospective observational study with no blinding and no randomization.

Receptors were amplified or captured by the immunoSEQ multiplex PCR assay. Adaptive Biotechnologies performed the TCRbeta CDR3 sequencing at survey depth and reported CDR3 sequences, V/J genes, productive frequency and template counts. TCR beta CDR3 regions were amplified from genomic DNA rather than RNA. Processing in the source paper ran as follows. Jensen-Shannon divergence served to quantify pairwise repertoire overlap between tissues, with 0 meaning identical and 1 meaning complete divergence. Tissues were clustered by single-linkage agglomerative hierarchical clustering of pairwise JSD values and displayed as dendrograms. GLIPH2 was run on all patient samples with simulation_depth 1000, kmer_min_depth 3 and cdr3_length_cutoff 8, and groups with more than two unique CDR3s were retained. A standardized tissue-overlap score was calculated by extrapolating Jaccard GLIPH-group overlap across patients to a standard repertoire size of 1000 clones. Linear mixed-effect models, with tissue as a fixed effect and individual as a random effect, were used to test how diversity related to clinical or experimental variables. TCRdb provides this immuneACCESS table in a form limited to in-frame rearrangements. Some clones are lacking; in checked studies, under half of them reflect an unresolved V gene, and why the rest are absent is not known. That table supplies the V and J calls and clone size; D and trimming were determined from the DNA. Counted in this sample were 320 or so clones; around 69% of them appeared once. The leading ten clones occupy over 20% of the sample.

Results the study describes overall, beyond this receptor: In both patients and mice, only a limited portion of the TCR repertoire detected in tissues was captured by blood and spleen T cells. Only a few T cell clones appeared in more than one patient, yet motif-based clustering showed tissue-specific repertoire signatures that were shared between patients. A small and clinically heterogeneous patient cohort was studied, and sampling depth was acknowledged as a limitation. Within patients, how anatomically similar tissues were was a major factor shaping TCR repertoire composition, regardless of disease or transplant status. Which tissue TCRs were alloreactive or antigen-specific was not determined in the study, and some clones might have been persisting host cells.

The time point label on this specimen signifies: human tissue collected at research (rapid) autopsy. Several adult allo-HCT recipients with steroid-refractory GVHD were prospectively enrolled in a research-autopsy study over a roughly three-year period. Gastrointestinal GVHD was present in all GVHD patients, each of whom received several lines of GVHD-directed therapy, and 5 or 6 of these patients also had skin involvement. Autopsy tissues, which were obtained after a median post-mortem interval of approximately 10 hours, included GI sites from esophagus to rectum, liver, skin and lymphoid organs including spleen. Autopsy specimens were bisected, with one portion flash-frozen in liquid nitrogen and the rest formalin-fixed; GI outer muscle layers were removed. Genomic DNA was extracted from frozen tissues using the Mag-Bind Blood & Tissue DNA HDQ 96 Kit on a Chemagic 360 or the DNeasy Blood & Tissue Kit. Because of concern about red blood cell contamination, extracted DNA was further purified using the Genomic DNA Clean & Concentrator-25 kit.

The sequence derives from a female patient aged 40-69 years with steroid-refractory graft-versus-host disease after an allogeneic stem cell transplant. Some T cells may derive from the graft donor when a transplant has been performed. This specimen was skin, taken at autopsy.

CDR3 sequence: CASKKGTSGRTNEQFF. The nucleotide sequence is TGTGCCAGCAAAAAGGGGACTAGCGGGAGAACAAATGAGCAGTTCTTC. In this chain, TRBV6-6 is recombined with TRBJ2-1, with TRBD2 matching 14 junction bases. Germline trimming amounts to 7 bases on V and 7 bases on J, with 9 as the count of junction bases outside the gene matches. The CDR3 sequence holds 16 residues, the cysteine and phenylalanine included. Here the CDR3 DNA is all that survives: 48 bases in frame from base 1. CDR1 is given as MNHNY and CDR2 as SVGAGI, both from the germline V gene (reference sequence).